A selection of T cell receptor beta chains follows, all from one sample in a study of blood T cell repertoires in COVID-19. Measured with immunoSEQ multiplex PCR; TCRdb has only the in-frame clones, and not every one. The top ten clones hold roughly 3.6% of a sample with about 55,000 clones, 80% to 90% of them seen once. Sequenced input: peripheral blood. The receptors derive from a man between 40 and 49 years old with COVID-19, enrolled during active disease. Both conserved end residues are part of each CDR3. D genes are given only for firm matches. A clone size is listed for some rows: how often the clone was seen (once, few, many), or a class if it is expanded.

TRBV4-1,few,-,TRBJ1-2,TGCGCCAGCAGCCAAGAGGTTGGCCAATATGGCTACACCTTC,CASSQEVGQYGYTF
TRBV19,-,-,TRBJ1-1,TGTGCCAGTAGTATAGATCCTGTAATGCGGAGTGCTGAAGCTTTCTTT,CASSIDPVMRSAEAFF
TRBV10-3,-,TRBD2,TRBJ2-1,TGTGCCATCAGCGAGATAGCGGGGAGCTCCTACAATGAGCAGTTCTTC,CAISEIAGSSYNEQFF
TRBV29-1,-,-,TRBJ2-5,TGCAGCGTTGATAGCCAGCGAACCGCTCAAGAGACCCAGTACTTC,CSVDSQRTAQETQYF
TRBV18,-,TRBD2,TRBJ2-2,TGTGCCAGCTCATCGTTACTAGCGGGAGGGCCTCGGGAGCTGTTTTTT,CASSSLLAGGPRELFF
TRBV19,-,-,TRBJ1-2,TGTGCCAGTAGTGCGGGCCTCGTCTACTATGGCTACACCTTC,CASSAGLVYYGYTF
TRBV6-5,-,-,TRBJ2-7,TGTGCCAGCACGGGTCAGGGTGTCTTTTTGTGGGAGCAGTACTTC,CASTGQGVFLWEQYF
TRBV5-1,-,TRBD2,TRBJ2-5,TGCGCCAGCAGCCCGACTAGCGGGGGAGTACAAGAGACCCAGTACTTC,CASSPTSGGVQETQYF
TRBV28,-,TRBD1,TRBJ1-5,TGTGCCAGCAGTTTGATGGAGGGCAGGGGGCTGGGTCAGCCCCAGCATTTT,CASSLMEGRGLGQPQHF
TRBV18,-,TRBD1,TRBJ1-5,TGTGCCAGCTCACCCACAGGGGAGTATCAGCCCCAGCATTTT,CASSPTGEYQPQHF
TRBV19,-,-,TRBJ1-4,TGTGCCAGTAGTATTATCCCGGGTGAAAAACTGTTTTTT,CASSIIPGEKLFF
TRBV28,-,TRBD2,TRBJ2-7,TGTGCCAGCAGTTTGTGGGGGGGGACCTACGAGCAGTACTTC,CASSLWGGTYEQYF
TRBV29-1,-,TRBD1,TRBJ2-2,TGCAGCGTTGAAGCGGGACAGGGGCCCGGGGAGCTGTTTTTT,CSVEAGQGPGELFF
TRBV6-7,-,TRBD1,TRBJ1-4,TGTGCCAGTGCCAGGGGGCTTGTCCCCTCGCATAATGAAAAACTGTTTTTT,CASARGLVPSHNEKLFF
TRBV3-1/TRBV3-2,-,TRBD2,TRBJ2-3,TGTGCCAGCAGCCAGCGGGGGGAAACAGATACGCAGTATTTT,CASSQRGETDTQYF
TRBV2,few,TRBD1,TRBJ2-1,TGTGCCAGCACGAGGGGGCGGTACAATGAGCAGTTCTTC,CASTRGRYNEQFF
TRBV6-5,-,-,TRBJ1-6,TGTGCCAGCCGGCGTGGGCAGGATAATTCACCCCTCCACTTT,CASRRGQDNSPLHF
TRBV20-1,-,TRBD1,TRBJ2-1,TGCAGTGCTAGTGGGGGACAGGGTGGACTCAATGAGCAGTTCTTC,CSASGGQGGLNEQFF
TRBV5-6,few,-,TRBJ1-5,TGTGCCAGCAGCTTCGGTCCGACTCTTGGAGAGGTCAATCAGCCCCAGCATTTT,CASSFGPTLGEVNQPQHF
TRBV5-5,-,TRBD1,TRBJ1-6,TGTGCCAGCAGCCTACGGGACAGGTCCCTTGGGAATTCACCCCTCCACTTT,CASSLRDRSLGNSPLHF
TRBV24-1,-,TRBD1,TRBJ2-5,TGTGCCACCAGTGATTTACAGGGGGCCGAGGAGACCCAGTACTTC,CATSDLQGAEETQYF
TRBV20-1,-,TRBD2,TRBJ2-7,TGCAGTGCTAGTGACTTCCAGCGGGGCACCTACGAGCAGTACTTC,CSASDFQRGTYEQYF
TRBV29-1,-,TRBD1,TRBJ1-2,TGCAGCGTGAGACAGGGGGATGGCTACACCTTC,CSVRQGDGYTF
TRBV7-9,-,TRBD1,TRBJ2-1,TGTGCCAGCGGGGACAGTTACAATGAGCAGTTCTTC,CASGDSYNEQFF
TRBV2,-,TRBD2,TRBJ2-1,TGTGCCAGCAACCCACTAGCGGGGGGGCCAAATGAGCAGTTCTTC,CASNPLAGGPNEQFF
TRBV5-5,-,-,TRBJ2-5,TGTGCCAGCAGCTTCATGACTGGTGAGACCCAGTACTTC,CASSFMTGETQYF
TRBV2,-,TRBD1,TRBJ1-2,TGTGCCAGCGGTAGTAGACAGGGGGCGAAAGGCTACACCTTC,CASGSRQGAKGYTF
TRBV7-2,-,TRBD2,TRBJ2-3,TGTGCCAGCAGCCCCCGCCCGCGGGGGACCCCAGATACGCAGTATTTT,CASSPRPRGTPDTQYF